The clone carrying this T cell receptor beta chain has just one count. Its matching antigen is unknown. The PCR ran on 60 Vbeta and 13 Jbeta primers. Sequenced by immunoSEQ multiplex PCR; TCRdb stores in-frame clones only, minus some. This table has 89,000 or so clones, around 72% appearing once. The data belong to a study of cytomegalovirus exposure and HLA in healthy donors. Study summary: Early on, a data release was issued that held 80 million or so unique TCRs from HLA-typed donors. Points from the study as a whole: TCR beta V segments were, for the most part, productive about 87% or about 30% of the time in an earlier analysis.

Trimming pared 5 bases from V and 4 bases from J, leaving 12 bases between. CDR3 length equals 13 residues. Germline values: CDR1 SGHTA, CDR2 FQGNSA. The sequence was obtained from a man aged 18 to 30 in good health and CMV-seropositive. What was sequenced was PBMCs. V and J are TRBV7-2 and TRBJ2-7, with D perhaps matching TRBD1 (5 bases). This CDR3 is CASSRRQFYEQYF. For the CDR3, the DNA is TGTGCCAGCAGCCGAAGACAGTTTTACGAGCAGTACTTC.